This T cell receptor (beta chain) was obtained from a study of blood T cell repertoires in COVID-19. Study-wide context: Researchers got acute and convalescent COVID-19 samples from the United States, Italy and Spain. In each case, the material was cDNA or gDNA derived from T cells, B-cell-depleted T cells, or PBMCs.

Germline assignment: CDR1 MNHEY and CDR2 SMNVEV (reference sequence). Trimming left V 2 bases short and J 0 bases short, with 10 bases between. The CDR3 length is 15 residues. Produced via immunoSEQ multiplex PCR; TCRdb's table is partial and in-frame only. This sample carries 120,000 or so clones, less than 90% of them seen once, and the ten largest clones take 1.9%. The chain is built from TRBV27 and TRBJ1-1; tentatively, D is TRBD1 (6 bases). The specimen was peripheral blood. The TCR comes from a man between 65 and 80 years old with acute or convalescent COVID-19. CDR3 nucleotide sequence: TGTGCCAGCAGTTTAAAGGGGGTTATGAACACTGAAGCTTTCTTT. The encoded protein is CASSLKGVMNTEAFF.